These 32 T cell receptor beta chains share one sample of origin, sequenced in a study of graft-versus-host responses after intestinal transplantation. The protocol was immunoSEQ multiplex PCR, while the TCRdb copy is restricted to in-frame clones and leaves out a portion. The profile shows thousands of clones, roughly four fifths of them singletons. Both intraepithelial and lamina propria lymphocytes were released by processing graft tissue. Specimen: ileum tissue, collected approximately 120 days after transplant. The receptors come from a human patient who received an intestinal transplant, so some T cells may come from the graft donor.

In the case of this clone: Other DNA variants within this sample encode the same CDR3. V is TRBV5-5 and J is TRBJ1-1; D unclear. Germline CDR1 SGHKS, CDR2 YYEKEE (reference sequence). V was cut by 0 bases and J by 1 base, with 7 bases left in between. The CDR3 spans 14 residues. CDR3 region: CASSLEWGNTEAFF. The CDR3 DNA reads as TGTGCCAGCAGCTTGGAATGGGGGAACACTGAAGCTTTCTTT. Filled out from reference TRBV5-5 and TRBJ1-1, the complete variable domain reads DAGVTQSPTHLIKTRGQQVTLRCSPISGHKSVSWYQQVLGQGPQFIFQYYEKEERGRGNFPDRFSARQFPNYSSELNVNALLLGDSALYLCASSLEWGNTEAFFGQGTRLTVV.

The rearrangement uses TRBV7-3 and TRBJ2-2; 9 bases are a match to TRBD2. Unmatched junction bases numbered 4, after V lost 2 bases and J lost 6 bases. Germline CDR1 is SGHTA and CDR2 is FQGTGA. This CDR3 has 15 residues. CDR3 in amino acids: CASSLSGTSSGELFF. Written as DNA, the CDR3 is TGTGCCAGCAGCTTATCTGGGACTAGCTCCGGGGAGCTGTTTTTT.

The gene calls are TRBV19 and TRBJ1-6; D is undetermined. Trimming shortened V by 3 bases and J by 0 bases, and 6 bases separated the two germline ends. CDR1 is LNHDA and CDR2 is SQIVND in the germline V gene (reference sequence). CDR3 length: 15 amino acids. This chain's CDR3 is CASSISNSYNSPLHF. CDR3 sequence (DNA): TGTGCCAGTAGTATCTCCAACTCCTATAATTCACCCCTCCACTTT.

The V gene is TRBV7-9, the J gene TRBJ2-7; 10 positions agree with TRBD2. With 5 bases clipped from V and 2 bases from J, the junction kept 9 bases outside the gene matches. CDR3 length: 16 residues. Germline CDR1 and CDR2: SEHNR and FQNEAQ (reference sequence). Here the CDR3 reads CASSTAESGRAYEQYF. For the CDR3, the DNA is TGTGCCAGCAGCACGGCGGAGAGCGGGAGGGCCTACGAGCAGTACTTC.

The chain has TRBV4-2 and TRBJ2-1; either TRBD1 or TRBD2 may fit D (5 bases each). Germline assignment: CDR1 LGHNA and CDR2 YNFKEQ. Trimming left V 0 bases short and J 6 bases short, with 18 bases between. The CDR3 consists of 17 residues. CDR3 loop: CASSQDGASRAFNEQFF. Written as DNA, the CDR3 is TGTGCCAGCAGCCAAGATGGGGCTAGCCGAGCCTTCAATGAGCAGTTCTTC.

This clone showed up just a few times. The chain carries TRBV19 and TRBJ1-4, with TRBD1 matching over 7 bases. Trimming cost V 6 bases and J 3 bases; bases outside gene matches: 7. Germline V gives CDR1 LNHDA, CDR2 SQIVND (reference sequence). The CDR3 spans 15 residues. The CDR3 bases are TGTGCCAGTAGCCAACCGGGACAGTCTAATGAAAAACTGTTTTTT. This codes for CASSQPGQSNEKLFF.

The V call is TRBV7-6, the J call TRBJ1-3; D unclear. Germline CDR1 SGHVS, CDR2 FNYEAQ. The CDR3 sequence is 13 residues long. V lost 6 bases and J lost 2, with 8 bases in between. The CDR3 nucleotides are TGTGCCAGCAGGGCAGCAGCTGGAAACACCATATATTTT. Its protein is CASRAAAGNTIYF.

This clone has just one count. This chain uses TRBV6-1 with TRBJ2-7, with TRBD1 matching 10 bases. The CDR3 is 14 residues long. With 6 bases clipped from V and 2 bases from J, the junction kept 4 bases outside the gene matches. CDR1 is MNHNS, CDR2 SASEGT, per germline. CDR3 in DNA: TGTGCCAGCAGGGGGGACAGGGGTACCTACGAGCAGTACTTC. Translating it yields CASRGDRGTYEQYF.

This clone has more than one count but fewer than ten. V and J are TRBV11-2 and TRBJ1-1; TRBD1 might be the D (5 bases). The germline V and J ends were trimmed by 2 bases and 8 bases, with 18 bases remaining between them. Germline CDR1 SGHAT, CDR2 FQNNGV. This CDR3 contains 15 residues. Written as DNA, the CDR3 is TGTGCCAGCAGCTTATTCGGGAAGGGGAGATTAGAAGCTTTCTTT. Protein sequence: CASSLFGKGRLEAFF.

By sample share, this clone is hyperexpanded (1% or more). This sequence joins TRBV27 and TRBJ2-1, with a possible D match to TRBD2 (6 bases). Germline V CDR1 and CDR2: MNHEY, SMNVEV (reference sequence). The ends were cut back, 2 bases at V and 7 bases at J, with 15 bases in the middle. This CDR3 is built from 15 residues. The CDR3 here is CASSLIGSGWNEQFF. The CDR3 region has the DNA TGTGCCAGCAGTTTAATCGGGAGCGGTTGGAATGAGCAGTTCTTC.

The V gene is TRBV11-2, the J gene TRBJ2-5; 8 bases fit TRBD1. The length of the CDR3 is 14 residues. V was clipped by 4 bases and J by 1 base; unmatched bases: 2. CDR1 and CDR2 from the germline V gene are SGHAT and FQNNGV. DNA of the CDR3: TGTGCCAGCAGCTGGGACAGGTCCCAAGAGACCCAGTACTTC. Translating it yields CASSWDRSQETQYF.

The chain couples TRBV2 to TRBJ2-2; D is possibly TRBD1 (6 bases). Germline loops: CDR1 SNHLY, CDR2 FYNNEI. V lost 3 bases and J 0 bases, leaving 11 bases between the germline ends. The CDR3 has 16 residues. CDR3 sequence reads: CASSDRGQANTGELFF. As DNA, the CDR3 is TGTGCCAGCAGTGACCGGGGACAAGCGAACACCGGGGAGCTGTTTTTT. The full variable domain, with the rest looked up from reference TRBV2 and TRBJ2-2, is EPEVTQTPSHQVTQMGQEVILRCVPISNHLYFYWYRQILGQKVEFLVSFYNNEISEKSEIFDDQFSVERPDGSNFTLKIRSTKLEDSAMYFCASSDRGQANTGELFFGEGSRLTVL.

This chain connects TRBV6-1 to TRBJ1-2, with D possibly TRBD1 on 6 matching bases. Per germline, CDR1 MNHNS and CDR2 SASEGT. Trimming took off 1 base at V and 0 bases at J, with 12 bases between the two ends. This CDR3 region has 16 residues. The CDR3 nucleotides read TGTGCCAGCAGTGAAGGGTGGGGGGGGCCTAACTATGGCTACACCTTC. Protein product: CASSEGWGGPNYGYTF.

Here the CDR3 DNA reads TGTGCCAGCAGCTTAGCGCACGACGAGCAGTACTTC. Translating it yields CASSLAHDEQYF. The V gene is TRBV7-2, the J gene TRBJ2-7, with unresolved D. The CDR3 is 12 amino acids. The germline V gene encodes CDR1 SGHTA and CDR2 FQGNSA. V lost 0 bases to trimming and J lost 5 bases, with 5 bases between them.

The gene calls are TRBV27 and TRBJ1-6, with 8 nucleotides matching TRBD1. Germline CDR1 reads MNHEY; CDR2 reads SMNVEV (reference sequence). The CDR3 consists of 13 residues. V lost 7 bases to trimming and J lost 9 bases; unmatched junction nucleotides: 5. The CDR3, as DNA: TGTGCCAGCACCCAGGGGGCAGGTTCACCCCTCCACTTT. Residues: CASTQGAGSPLHF.

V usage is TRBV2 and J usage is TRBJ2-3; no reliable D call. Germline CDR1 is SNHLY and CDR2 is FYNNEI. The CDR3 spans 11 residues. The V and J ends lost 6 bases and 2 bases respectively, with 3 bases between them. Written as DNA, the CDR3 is TGTGCCAGCAGGTTCACAGATACGCAGTATTTT. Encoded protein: CASRFTDTQYF.

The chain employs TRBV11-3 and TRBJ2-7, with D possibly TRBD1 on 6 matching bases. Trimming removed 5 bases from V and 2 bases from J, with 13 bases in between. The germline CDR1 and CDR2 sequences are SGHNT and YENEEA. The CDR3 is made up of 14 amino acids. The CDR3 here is CASSQRQETYEQYF. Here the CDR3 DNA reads TGTGCCAGCAGCCAACGACAGGAAACCTACGAGCAGTACTTC.

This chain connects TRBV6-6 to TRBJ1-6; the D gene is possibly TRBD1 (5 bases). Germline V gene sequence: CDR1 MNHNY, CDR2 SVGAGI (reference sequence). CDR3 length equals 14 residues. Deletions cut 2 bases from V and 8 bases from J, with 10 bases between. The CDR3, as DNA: TGTGCCAGCAGTTACCAGGGAAGGGATTCACCCCTCCACTTT. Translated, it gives CASSYQGRDSPLHF.

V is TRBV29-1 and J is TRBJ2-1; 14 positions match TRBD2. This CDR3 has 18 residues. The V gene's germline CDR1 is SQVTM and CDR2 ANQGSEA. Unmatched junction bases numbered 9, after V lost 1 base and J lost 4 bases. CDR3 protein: CSVEGETSGRAMYNEQFF. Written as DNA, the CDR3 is TGCAGCGTTGAAGGGGAGACTAGCGGGAGGGCCATGTACAATGAGCAGTTCTTC.

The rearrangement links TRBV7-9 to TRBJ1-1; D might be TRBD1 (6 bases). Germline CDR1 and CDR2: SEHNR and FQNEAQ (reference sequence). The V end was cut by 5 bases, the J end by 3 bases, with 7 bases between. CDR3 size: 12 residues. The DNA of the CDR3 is TGTGCCAGCAGCAGGGGGTACACTGAAGCTTTCTTT. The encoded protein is CASSRGYTEAFF.

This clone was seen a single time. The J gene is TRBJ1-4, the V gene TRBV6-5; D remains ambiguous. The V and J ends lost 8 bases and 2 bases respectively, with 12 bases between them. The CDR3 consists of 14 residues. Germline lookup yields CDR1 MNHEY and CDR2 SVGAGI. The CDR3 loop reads CASQFSATNEKLFF. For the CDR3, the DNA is TGTGCCAGCCAATTTTCGGCGACTAATGAAAAACTGTTTTTT.

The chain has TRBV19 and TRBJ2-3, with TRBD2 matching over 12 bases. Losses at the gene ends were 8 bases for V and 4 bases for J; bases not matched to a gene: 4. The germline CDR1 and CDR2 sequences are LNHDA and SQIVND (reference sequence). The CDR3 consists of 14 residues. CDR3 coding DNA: TGTGCCAGTGGACTAGCGGGAATTGCAGATACGCAGTATTTT. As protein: CASGLAGIADTQYF.

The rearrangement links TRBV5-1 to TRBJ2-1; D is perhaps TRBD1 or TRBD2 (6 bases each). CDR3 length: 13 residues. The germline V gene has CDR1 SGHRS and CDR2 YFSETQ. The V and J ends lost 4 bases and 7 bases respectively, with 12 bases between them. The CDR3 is CASSLGAGNEQFF. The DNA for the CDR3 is TGCGCCAGCAGCCTGGGGGCGGGGAATGAGCAGTTCTTC.

This CDR3 reads CASSQGTGEGQPQHF. CDR3 sequence (DNA): TGCGCCAGCAGCCAAGGGACAGGGGAGGGGCAGCCCCAGCATTTT. V and J are TRBV4-1 and TRBJ1-5; 9 positions agree with TRBD1. V dropped 1 base and J dropped 7; count of bases not matched to a gene: 5. The CDR3 has 15 amino acids. The germline gives CDR1 MGHRA, CDR2 YSYEKL.

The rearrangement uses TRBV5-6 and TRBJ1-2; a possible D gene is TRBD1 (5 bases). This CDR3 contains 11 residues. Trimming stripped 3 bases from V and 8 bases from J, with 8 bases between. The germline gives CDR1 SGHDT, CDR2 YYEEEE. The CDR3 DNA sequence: TGTGCCAGCAGCTCGCAGGGAGGCTACACCTTC. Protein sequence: CASSSQGGYTF.

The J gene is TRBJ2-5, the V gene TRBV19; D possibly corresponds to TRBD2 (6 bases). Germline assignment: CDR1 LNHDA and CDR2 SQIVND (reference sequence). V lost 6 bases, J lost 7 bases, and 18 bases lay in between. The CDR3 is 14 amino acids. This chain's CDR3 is CASRGPGLLGTQYF. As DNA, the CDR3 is TGTGCCAGTAGGGGACCGGGACTCCTGGGGACCCAGTACTTC.

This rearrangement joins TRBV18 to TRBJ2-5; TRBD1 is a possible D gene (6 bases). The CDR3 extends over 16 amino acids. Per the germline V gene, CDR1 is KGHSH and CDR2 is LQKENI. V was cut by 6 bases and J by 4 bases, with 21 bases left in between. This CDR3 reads CASSPHPPGATETQYF. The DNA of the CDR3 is TGTGCCAGCTCCCCCCACCCCCCAGGGGCCACAGAGACCCAGTACTTC.

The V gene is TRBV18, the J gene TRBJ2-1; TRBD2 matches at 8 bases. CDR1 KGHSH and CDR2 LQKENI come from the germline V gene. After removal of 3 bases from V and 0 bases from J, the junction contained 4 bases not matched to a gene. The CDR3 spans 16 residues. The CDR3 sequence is CASSPGGVTSYNEQFF. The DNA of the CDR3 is TGTGCCAGCTCACCCGGGGGGGTTACCTCCTACAATGAGCAGTTCTTC.

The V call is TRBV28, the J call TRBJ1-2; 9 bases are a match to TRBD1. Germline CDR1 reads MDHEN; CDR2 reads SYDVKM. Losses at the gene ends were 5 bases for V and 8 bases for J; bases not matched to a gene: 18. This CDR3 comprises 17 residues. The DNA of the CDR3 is TGTGCCAGCAGTCGCGGGGGCACGGGACAGGGATTGCGCGGCTACACCTTC. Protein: CASSRGGTGQGLRGYTF.

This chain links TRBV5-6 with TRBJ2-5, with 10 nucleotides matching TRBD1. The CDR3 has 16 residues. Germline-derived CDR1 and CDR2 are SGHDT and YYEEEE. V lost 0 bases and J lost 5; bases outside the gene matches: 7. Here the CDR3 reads CASSLVGQGRGETQYF. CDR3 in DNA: TGTGCCAGCAGCTTGGTGGGACAGGGGCGTGGGGAGACCCAGTACTTC. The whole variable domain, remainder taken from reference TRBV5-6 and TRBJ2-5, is DAGVTQSPTHLIKTRGQQVTLRCSPKSGHDTVSWYQQALGQGPQFIFQYYEEEERQRGNFPDRFSGHQFPNYSSELNVNALLLGDSALYLCASSLVGQGRGETQYFGPGTRLLVL.

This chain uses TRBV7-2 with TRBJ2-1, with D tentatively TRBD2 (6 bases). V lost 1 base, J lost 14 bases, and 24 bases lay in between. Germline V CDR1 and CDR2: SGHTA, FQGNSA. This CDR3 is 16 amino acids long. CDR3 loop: CASSLEAGAGHRGEFF. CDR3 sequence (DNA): TGTGCCAGCAGCTTAGAAGCAGGAGCGGGTCATAGAGGCGAGTTCTTC.

The CDR3 DNA reads as TGTGCCAGCTCACCACCGGGACAGTATAATGAAAAACTGTTTTTT. It encodes CASSPPGQYNEKLFF. This chain connects TRBV18 to TRBJ1-4; 7 bases line up with TRBD1. Germline assignment: CDR1 KGHSH and CDR2 LQKENI. The CDR3 runs 15 residues. J was trimmed by 4 bases and V by 0 bases; bases with no gene match: 2.